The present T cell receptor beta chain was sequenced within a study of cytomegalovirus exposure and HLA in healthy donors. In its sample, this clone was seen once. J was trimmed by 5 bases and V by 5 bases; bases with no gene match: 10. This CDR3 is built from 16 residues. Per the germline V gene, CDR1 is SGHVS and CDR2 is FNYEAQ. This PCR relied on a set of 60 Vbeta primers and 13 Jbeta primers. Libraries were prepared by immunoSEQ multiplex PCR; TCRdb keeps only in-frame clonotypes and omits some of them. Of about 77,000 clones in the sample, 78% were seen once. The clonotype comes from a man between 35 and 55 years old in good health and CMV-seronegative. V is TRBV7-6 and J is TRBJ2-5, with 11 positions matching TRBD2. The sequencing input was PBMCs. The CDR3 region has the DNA TGTGCCAGCAGCAGTTCGACTAGCGGGACGGGGGAGACCCAGTACTTC. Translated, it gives CASSSSTSGTGETQYF.